This record looks at one T cell receptor beta chain sequence and its context. Trimming shortened V by 4 bases and J by 4 bases, and 12 bases separated the two germline ends. The germline V gene encodes CDR1 WNHNN and CDR2 SYGVQD (reference sequence). The CDR3 has 14 residues. These data originate in a study of blood T cell repertoires in COVID-19. Study at large: PBMCs, B-cell-depleted T cells, or T cells were the source of the cDNA or gDNA that made up the material.

TCRdb's copy holds only in-frame clones and misses some; the assay was immunoSEQ multiplex PCR. The repertoire holds around 120,000 clones, with approximately 88% as singletons. The chain employs TRBV10-1 and TRBJ2-3, with D unresolved. The sequenced sample was peripheral blood. This clonotype was obtained from a middle-aged man with acute or convalescent COVID-19. The CDR3 sequence is CASSGDKHSDTQYF. In nucleotides, the CDR3 is TGCGCCAGCAGTGGAGACAAACATTCAGATACGCAGTATTTT.